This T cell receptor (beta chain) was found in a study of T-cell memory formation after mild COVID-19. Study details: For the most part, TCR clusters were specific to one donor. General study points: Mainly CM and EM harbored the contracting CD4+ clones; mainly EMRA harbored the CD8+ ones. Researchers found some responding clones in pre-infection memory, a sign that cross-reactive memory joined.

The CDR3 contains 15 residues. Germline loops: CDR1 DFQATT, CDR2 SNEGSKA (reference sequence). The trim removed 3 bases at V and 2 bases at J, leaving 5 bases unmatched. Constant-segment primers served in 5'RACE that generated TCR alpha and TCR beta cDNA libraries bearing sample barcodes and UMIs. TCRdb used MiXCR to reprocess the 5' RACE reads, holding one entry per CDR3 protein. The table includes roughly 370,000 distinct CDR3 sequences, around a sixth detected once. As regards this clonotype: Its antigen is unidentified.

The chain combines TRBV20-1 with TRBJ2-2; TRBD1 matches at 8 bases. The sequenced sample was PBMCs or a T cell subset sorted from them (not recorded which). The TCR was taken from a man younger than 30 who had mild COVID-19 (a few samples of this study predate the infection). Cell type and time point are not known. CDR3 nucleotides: TGCAGTGCTAGGGCTGGGACAGGTAACACCGGGGAGCTGTTTTTT. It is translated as CSARAGTGNTGELFF.